This TCR beta chain emerged from a study of T cells after yellow fever vaccination. Looking at the study overall: The authors prepared low-cell-number fractions using SMART-Seq v4 Ultra Low Input.

Germline V gene data show CDR1 as ENHRY and CDR2 as SYGVKD. The CDR3 is made up of 16 amino acids. V gave up 10 bases and J gave up 0 bases; unmatched junction bases: 9. A process of 5'RACE template switching, which added a universal primer site and UMIs, was used to make TCR cDNA. TCRdb fed the 5' RACE reads into MiXCR, producing one record per CDR3 protein. The sample contains under 200,000 distinct CDR3 sequences, around 7.3% of which appear only once. The table lists this clonotype with a few counts. Its antigen is currently unknown. General study results and limits: Most clones from primary vaccination were detected again post-booster (roughly 96% CD4, roughly 91% CD8).

The J gene is TRBJ1-6, the V gene TRBV10-3; 7 nucleotides match TRBD1. This TCR was sampled from a man in his late teens or twenties who received the YFV17D yellow fever vaccine. The input for sequencing was CD4+ T cells sorted from PBMCs, taken less than 6 days after the first yellow fever vaccination. The chain's CDR3 is CATHRDRSSYNSPLHF. CDR3 DNA sequence: TGTGCCACCCACCGGGACAGAAGCTCCTATAATTCACCCCTCCACTTT.